The 5 T cell receptor beta chains listed next were all sequenced from one sample in a study of OX40 agonist ivuxolimab in advanced cancers. Using immunoSEQ multiplex PCR, the repertoire was profiled, and TCRdb retains in-frame clones only, with some absent. The table has tens of thousands of clones, approximately 92% seen once. The starting material was CD4+ or CD8+ T cells sorted from blood, obtained in a trial of the OX40 agonist ivuxolimab. The receptor source for this set is an adult with an advanced solid tumor such as melanoma, head and neck, liver or kidney cancer.

This chain connects TRBV15 to TRBJ1-2; D is unclear. Trimming stripped 1 base from V and 4 bases from J, with 10 bases between. In germline, CDR1 is LNHNV, CDR2 YYDKDF (reference sequence). This CDR3 is 14 amino acids long. The CDR3 nucleotides read TGTGCCACCAGCAGAGTGGCGACGGGCTATGGCTACACCTTC. It yields the protein CATSRVATGYGYTF.

The chain combines TRBV9 with TRBJ2-7; D tentatively fits TRBD1 or TRBD2 (5 bases each). Germline CDR1 is SGDLS and CDR2 is YYNGEE. The V and J ends lost 0 bases and 5 bases respectively, with 15 bases between them. The CDR3 extends over 15 amino acids. The DNA for the CDR3 is TGTGCCAGCAGCGTAGCCGGGACCGAGGGGAACGAGCAGTACTTC. Amino acids: CASSVAGTEGNEQYF.

V gene TRBV19 combines with J gene TRBJ2-7, with D possibly matching TRBD1 (5 bases). This CDR3 comprises 13 residues. V gave up 6 bases and J gave up 6 bases, with 15 bases separating them. In germline, CDR1 is LNHDA, CDR2 SQIVND (reference sequence). The CDR3 coding sequence is TGTGCCAGTAGAGGAAGGGGTACTGCCGAGCAGTACTTC. Translated: CASRGRGTAEQYF.

The gene calls are TRBV20-1 and TRBJ1-1; the D gene is possibly TRBD1 (6 bases). In germline, CDR1 is DFQATT, CDR2 SNEGSKA (reference sequence). The CDR3 runs 11 residues. The CDR3 DNA reads as TGCATGACAGGTGAGAGAACTGAAGCTTTCTTT. Translating it yields CMTGERTEAFF.

The chain combines TRBV7-9 with TRBJ2-7; D is possibly TRBD1 (5 bases). The ends were cut back, 5 bases at V and 3 bases at J, with 8 bases in the middle. Germline V gives CDR1 SEHNR, CDR2 FQNEAQ (reference sequence). The CDR3 has 12 amino acids. CDR3: CASSPDNYEQYF. The CDR3 bases are TGTGCCAGCAGCCCGGACAACTACGAGCAGTACTTC.